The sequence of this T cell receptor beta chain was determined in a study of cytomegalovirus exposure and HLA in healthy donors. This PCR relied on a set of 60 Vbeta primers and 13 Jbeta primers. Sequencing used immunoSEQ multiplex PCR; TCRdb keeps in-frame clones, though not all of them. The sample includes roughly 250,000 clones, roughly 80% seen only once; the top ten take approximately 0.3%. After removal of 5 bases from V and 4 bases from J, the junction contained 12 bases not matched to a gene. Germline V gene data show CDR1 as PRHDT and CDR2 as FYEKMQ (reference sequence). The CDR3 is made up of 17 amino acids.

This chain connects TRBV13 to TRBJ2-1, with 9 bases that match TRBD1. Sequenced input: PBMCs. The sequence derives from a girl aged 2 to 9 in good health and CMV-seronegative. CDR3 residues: CASSPKPGTGLYNEQFF. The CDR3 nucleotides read TGTGCCAGCAGCCCAAAGCCCGGGACAGGGTTATACAATGAGCAGTTCTTC.